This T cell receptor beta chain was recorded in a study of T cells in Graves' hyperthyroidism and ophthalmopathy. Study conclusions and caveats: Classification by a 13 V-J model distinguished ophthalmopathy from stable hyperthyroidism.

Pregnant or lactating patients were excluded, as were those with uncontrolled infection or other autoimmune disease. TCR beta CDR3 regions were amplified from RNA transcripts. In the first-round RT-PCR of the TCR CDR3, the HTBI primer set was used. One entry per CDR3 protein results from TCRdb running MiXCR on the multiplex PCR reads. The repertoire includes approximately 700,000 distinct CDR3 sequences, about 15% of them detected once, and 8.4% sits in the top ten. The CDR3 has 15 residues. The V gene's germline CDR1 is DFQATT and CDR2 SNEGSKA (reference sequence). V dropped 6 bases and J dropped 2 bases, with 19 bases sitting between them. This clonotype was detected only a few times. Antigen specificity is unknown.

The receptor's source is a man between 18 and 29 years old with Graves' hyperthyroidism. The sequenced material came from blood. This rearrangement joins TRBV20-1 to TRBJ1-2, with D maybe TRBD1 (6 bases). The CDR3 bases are TGCAGTGCCAAGTGGTCAGGGGAGCGAAACTATGGCTACACCTTC. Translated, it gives CSAKWSGERNYGYTF.